This T cell receptor beta chain comes out of a study of identical twins. General study findings and limits: Carriage of fewer insertions was seen in abundant cord blood beta clonotypes, whereas memory repertoires showed none. Where beta out-of-frame sequences were concerned, excess twin sharing was weaker.

A single record per CDR3 protein comes from TCRdb applying MiXCR to the 5' RACE reads. The sample holds fewer than 650,000 distinct CDR3 sequences, roughly 6.6% seen once. Comments on this clonotype: The antigen is unknown. One end of the junction does not line up with germline, which may come from a read error.

The CDR3 loop spans 14 amino acids. The germline V gene has CDR1 SGHDN and CDR2 FVKESK. These data also featured in a second study, about yellow fever vaccine responses in identical twins.

The chain carries TRBV14 and TRBJ1-6; D is uncertain. The source is a woman aged 18-29 years in good health. Sequencing used PBMCs. The CDR3 region has the DNA TGTGCCAGCAGCCAAGATACTCATAATTCACCCCTCAACTTT. This encodes CASSQDTHNSPLNF.